This passage covers 20 T cell receptor beta chains from one sample sequenced in a study of response to subunit inactivated influenza vaccine. TCRdb re-derived calls from the RT-PCR reads in MiXCR, one entry per CDR3 protein. The sample holds 500,000 to 600,000 distinct CDR3 sequences, approximately 10% seen once. The sample was also reused in another study, on T cells expressing NK-cell markers. That source reports: Beta-chain TCR cDNA was generated via 5'RACE template switching with UMIs.

The specimen comprised PBMCs from blood, sampled on the day of vaccination. The receptors derive from a man aged 45 to 65 who received an inactivated influenza vaccine.

The table lists this clonotype with many counts. The CDR3 region is CASSQDTVSYEQYF. The CDR3 region has the DNA TGTGCCAGCAGCCAAGATACGGTCTCCTACGAGCAGTACTTC. The chain joins TRBV4-2 to TRBJ2-7; no firm D call. V lost 0 bases, J lost 0 bases, and 6 bases lay in between. The germline V gene encodes CDR1 LGHNA and CDR2 YNFKEQ. The CDR3 totals 14 residues.

This clonotype was found a few times. The chain employs TRBV4-3 and TRBJ1-1, with 7 positions matching TRBD1. V was pared by 0 bases and J by 8 bases, with 15 bases of the junction left unmatched. CDR3 length equals 17 residues. In germline, CDR1 is LGHNA, CDR2 YSLEER. For the CDR3, the DNA is TGCGCCAGCAGCCAAGATGTTCGACAGGGTCACGGGAGGGAAGCTTTCTTT. This translates into CASSQDVRQGHGREAFF.

The chain recombines TRBV20-1 with TRBJ2-3, with 7 bases lining up with TRBD1. Germline CDR1 reads DFQATT; CDR2 reads SNEGSKA (reference sequence). CDR3 length equals 15 residues. J was trimmed by 0 bases and V by 1 base; bases with no gene match: 4. The CDR3 DNA reads TGCAGTGCTAGAGTGACAGGGAGAAGCACAGATACGCAGTATTTT. Translating gives CSARVTGRSTDTQYF.

This clonotype was seen at least ten times. The chain combines TRBV27 with TRBJ2-2; D unresolved. Germline V gene lookup returns CDR1 MNHEY and CDR2 SMNVEV (reference sequence). The CDR3 contains 12 residues. V dropped 2 bases and J dropped 6 bases, with 4 bases sitting between them. CDR3 nucleotide sequence: TGTGCCAGCAGTTTAAACCCCGGGGAGCTGTTTTTT. Its translation is CASSLNPGELFF.

This clonotype was detected a few times. J is TRBJ2-1 and V is TRBV27, with 7 positions matching TRBD1. Germline loops: CDR1 MNHEY, CDR2 SMNVEV (reference sequence). The CDR3 totals 13 residues. The J segment lost 9 bases and the V segment lost 2 bases, leaving 4 bases of the junction unmatched. The CDR3 DNA reads TGTGCCAGCAGTTTAGGGACAGTAGGTGAGCAGTTCTTC. Translated, it gives CASSLGTVGEQFF.

This chain uses TRBV12-3 or TRBV12-4 with TRBJ1-1; D remains ambiguous. V was pared by 2 bases and J by 4 bases, with 8 bases between. The CDR3 has 13 residues. CDR3 nucleotides: TGTGCCAGCAGTTTAAGCAGGAGCACTGAAGCTTTCTTT. Amino acids: CASSLSRSTEAFF.

The rearrangement joins TRBV29-1 to TRBJ2-7, with D tentatively TRBD1 (6 bases). This CDR3 is built from 13 residues. Per germline, CDR1 SQVTM and CDR2 ANQGSEA. V lost 4 bases and J lost 4, with 14 bases in between. The CDR3 coding sequence is TGCAGCGTTGTTCCCGAACAGGGTTACGAGCAGTACTTC. Residues: CSVVPEQGYEQYF.

This clonotype was seen many times. The chain employs TRBV27 and TRBJ1-5; D gene unclear. From germline, CDR1 is MNHEY and CDR2 SMNVEV (reference sequence). V lost 4 bases, J lost 1 base, and 17 bases lay in between. CDR3 length: 17 amino acids. The DNA of the CDR3 is TGTGCCAGCAGTTCGGAACATCAAGACAAGAGCAATCAGCCCCAGCATTTT. Translation: CASSSEHQDKSNQPQHF.

This clonotype was observed many times. The J gene is TRBJ2-7, the V gene TRBV29-1; no firm D call. Per germline, CDR1 SQVTM and CDR2 ANQGSEA. The CDR3 extends over 14 amino acids. The V and J ends lost 3 bases and 3 bases respectively, with 15 bases between them. CDR3 bases: TGCAGCGTTGAGCTGAATAGAAGTGGCTACGAGCAGTACTTC. This gives the protein CSVELNRSGYEQYF.

This clonotype has just a few counts. V gene TRBV4-2 combines with J gene TRBJ2-7, with no clear D. The ends were cut back, 1 base at V and 3 bases at J, with 7 bases in the middle. Germline loops: CDR1 LGHNA, CDR2 YNFKEQ. The CDR3 is made up of 13 amino acids. Here the CDR3 DNA reads TGTGCCAGCAGCCAAGGCCCGGTCTACGAGCAGTACTTC. Its translation: CASSQGPVYEQYF.

This clonotype was recorded many times. The V gene is TRBV5-1, the J gene TRBJ2-7; no reliable D call. Germline values: CDR1 SGHRS, CDR2 YFSETQ. This CDR3 contains 15 residues. Trimming stripped 4 bases from V and 1 base from J, with 15 bases between. The CDR3 bases are TGCGCCAGCAGCGCGGACGGAGTCGGATCCTACGAGCAGTACTTC. The encoded protein is CASSADGVGSYEQYF.

J is TRBJ2-7 and V is TRBV10-3; a possible D gene is TRBD1 (6 bases). The CDR3 covers 13 residues. Per germline, CDR1 ENHRY and CDR2 SYGVKD. V lost 10 bases to trimming and J lost 2 bases, with 15 bases between them. The CDR3 sequence: CASKGGSTYEQYF. The DNA of the CDR3 is TGTGCCAGCAAAGGGGGTTCCACCTACGAGCAGTACTTC.

There are a few counts of this clonotype. CDR3 residues: CATSTGGGSTDTQYF. The CDR3 DNA sequence: TGTGCCACCAGCACAGGGGGCGGGAGCACAGATACGCAGTATTTT. The chain employs TRBV15 and TRBJ2-3; TRBD1 matches 8 bases. CDR1 LNHNV and CDR2 YYDKDF come from the germline V gene (reference sequence). The CDR3 has 15 amino acids. V was clipped by 4 bases and J by 0 bases; unmatched bases: 3. The variable domain in full, with the rest retrieved from reference TRBV15 and TRBJ2-3, is DAMVIQNPRYQVTQFGKPVTLSCSQTLNHNVMYWYQQKSSQAPKLLFHYYDKDFNNEADTPDNFQSRRPNTSFCFLDIRSPGLGDTAMYLCATSTGGGSTDTQYFGPGTRLTVL.

The rearrangement joins TRBV27 to TRBJ1-5; TRBD1 might be the D (5 bases). This CDR3 has 15 residues. Trimming shortened V by 2 bases and J by 4 bases, and 12 bases separated the two germline ends. From germline, CDR1 is MNHEY and CDR2 SMNVEV (reference sequence). CDR3 region: CASSLTRGGNQPQHF. The DNA for the CDR3 is TGTGCCAGCAGTTTAACTCGGGGGGGAAATCAGCCCCAGCATTTT.

The sample holds many counts of this clonotype. The chain links TRBV5-6 to TRBJ2-1, with 7 nucleotides matching TRBD1. CDR1 and CDR2 from the germline V gene are SGHDT and YYEEEE. The CDR3 extends over 15 amino acids. J lost 2 bases, V lost 0 bases, and 2 bases had no gene match. CDR3 in DNA: TGTGCCAGCAGCTTGGGTAGGGGGCCCTACAATGAGCAGTTCTTC. This gives the protein CASSLGRGPYNEQFF.

Comment on this clonotype: A much larger clone sits a single nucleotide away, making a read error possible. The chain links TRBV4-2 to TRBJ1-1; 7 nucleotides agree with TRBD1. In germline, CDR1 is LGHNA, CDR2 YNFKEQ. The CDR3 is 19 amino acids. Unmatched junction bases numbered 16, after V lost 1 base and J lost 2 bases. CDR3 residues: CASSQGRTDRVQINTEAFF. The CDR3 nucleotides read TGTGCCAGCAGCCAAGGGAGGACAGACAGGGTTCAGATAAACACTGAAGCTTTCTTT.

J is TRBJ2-7 and V is TRBV29-1; no clear D gene. Trimming took off 3 bases at V and 5 bases at J, with 14 bases between the two ends. The CDR3 is 13 amino acids. Germline values: CDR1 SQVTM, CDR2 ANQGSEA. The CDR3 DNA sequence: TGCAGCGTTGACTCCTTCAAAGACAACGAGCAGTACTTC. It translates to CSVDSFKDNEQYF.

This clonotype was seen a few times. The chain joins TRBV12-3 or TRBV12-4 to TRBJ2-5, with D perhaps matching TRBD1 (6 bases). The CDR3 loop spans 14 amino acids. Trimming left V 5 bases short and J 0 bases short, with 10 bases between. CDR3 nucleotides: TGTGCCAGCAGTACCGGACAGTACCAAGAGACCCAGTACTTC. As protein: CASSTGQYQETQYF.

In its sample, this clonotype was seen a few times. V gene TRBV11-2 combines with J gene TRBJ2-5; no clear D. This CDR3 is 14 amino acids long. The V and J ends lost 3 bases and 5 bases respectively, with 13 bases between them. Germline V gene sequence: CDR1 SGHAT, CDR2 FQNNGV. Here the CDR3 reads CASSFAGVGETQYF. The CDR3 DNA reads as TGTGCCAGCAGCTTCGCCGGTGTTGGGGAGACCCAGTACTTC. Together with reference TRBV11-2 and TRBJ2-5, the CDR3 gives the full variable domain: EAGVAQSPRYKIIEKRQSVAFWCNPISGHATLYWYQQILGQGPKLLIQFQNNGVVDDSQLPKDRFSAERLKGVDSTLKIQPAKLEDSAVYLCASSFAGVGETQYFGPGTRLLVL.

This clonotype showed up just a few times. The chain recombines TRBV18 with TRBJ2-4; TRBD2 might be the D (5 bases). Trimming removed 6 bases at V and 9 bases at J, with 15 bases between. The CDR3 loop spans 13 amino acids. Germline CDR1 is KGHSH and CDR2 is LQKENI. The CDR3 is CASSDYWVGIQYF. For the CDR3, the DNA is TGTGCCAGCTCCGACTATTGGGTCGGCATTCAGTACTTC.